Listed here are 19 T cell receptor beta chains from one sample, sequenced in a study of CD39 and CD103 CD8 tumor-infiltrating T cells (dated by TCRdb to 2016 to 2018). The method was the immunoSEQ multiplex PCR assay. The table comes from immuneACCESS by way of TCRdb, which keeps in-frame sequences with V and J called. Part of the clones is missing from these tables; in studies checked, under half for an unresolved V gene and the rest for unknown reasons. The table for this sample lists about 15,000 clones; 75% to 95% of them were counted only once. The ten most abundant clones make up about 4.4% of the sample. Sequenced input: CD8+ T cells sorted from blood. Sample cell subset or site, as interpreted from the label and publication: total memory CD8 T cells (CD45RA-CCR7+/-) from blood or uninvolved lymph node. These receptors were taken from a human donor with head and neck squamous cell carcinoma.

This chain joins TRBV4-1 and TRBJ1-1, with D perhaps TRBD1 (5 bases). The CDR3 loop spans 18 amino acids. Trimming removed 0 bases from V and 1 base from J, with 18 bases in between. The germline V gene has CDR1 MGHRA and CDR2 YSYEKL. The CDR3 is CASSQEQVFPGGNTEAFF. The DNA for the CDR3 is TGCGCCAGCAGCCAAGAACAGGTCTTTCCCGGGGGGAACACTGAAGCTTTCTTT.

This chain links TRBV15 with TRBJ1-2; D unresolved. Germline V gives CDR1 LNHNV, CDR2 YYDKDF (reference sequence). The V gene lost 5 bases and the J gene lost 5 bases, with 21 bases spanning the gap. The CDR3 runs 16 residues. CDR3: CATSFFKGGSEYGYTF. In DNA form, the CDR3 reads TGTGCCACCAGCTTCTTCAAGGGCGGGAGCGAGTATGGCTACACCTTC.

The chain recombines TRBV7-9 with TRBJ1-4; no clear D gene. Germline V lookup: CDR1 SEHNR, CDR2 FQNEAQ (reference sequence). Between the trimmed V and J ends, which lost 2 bases and 8 bases, there was a span of 12 bases. The CDR3 loop spans 14 amino acids. The CDR3 here is CASSLLEAGEKLFF. CDR3 bases: TGTGCCAGCAGCTTACTCGAAGCAGGAGAAAAACTGTTTTTT.

V and J are TRBV4-1 and TRBJ1-5; D may be TRBD1 (6 bases). This CDR3 contains 15 residues. V was clipped by 6 bases and J by 1 base, with 13 bases between them. Germline-derived CDR1 and CDR2 are MGHRA and YSYEKL. This CDR3 is CASSRTAPSNQPQHF. The CDR3 DNA reads as TGCGCCAGCAGTCGGACAGCACCAAGCAATCAGCCCCAGCATTTT.

This chain joins TRBV30 and TRBJ2-7; D perhaps matches TRBD2 (5 bases). The CDR3 consists of 11 residues. The germline gives CDR1 GTSNPN, CDR2 SVGIG (reference sequence). Trimming cost V 6 bases and J 9 bases, with 15 bases left between them. The CDR3 region is CACPRGSGQYF. In nucleotides, the CDR3 is TGTGCCTGCCCCCGGGGATCCGGGCAGTACTTC.

The sample holds a few counts of this clone. The rearrangement links TRBV19 to TRBJ1-1; D not certain. In germline, CDR1 is LNHDA, CDR2 SQIVND (reference sequence). Trimming removed 4 bases from V and 1 base from J, with 7 bases in between. CDR3 length: 13 amino acids. The CDR3 DNA follows: TGTGCCAGTAGTACGATGGGGAACACTGAAGCTTTCTTT. The encoded protein is CASSTMGNTEAFF.

This rearrangement joins TRBV7-2 to TRBJ2-1, with a possible D match to TRBD1 (6 bases). The CDR3 is 15 amino acids. V shed 2 bases and J shed 4 bases, with 12 bases lying between them. The germline V gene encodes CDR1 SGHTA and CDR2 FQGNSA. The CDR3 loop reads CASSLLTGIYNEQFF. The DNA of the CDR3 is TGTGCCAGCAGCTTACTCACAGGGATTTACAATGAGCAGTTCTTC.

The genes are TRBV7-9 and TRBJ2-1; 13 bases align to TRBD2. The CDR3 contains 15 residues. The junction had 7 bases not matched to a gene; V was cut back by 6 bases and J by 8 bases. Germline-derived CDR1 and CDR2 are SEHNR and FQNEAQ (reference sequence). Written as DNA, the CDR3 is TGTGCCAGCAGATTACTAGCGGGGGGGCCCCATGAGCAGTTCTTC. The encoded protein is CASRLLAGGPHEQFF.

The genes are TRBV10-1 and TRBJ2-2; D might be TRBD1 (6 bases). The CDR3 is made up of 15 amino acids. The germline CDR1 and CDR2 sequences are WNHNN and SYGVQD (reference sequence). Trimming stripped 6 bases from V and 2 bases from J, with 13 bases between. CDR3 protein: CASSLDRFNTGELFF. CDR3 nucleotides: TGCGCCAGCAGCCTAGACAGGTTCAACACCGGGGAGCTGTTTTTT.

The chain couples TRBV27 to TRBJ1-3, with D perhaps TRBD1 (5 bases). V was pared by 5 bases and J by 0 bases, with 8 bases between. The germline gives CDR1 MNHEY, CDR2 SMNVEV (reference sequence). This CDR3 has 14 residues. The CDR3 is CASSRTYSGNTIYF. CDR3 nucleotide sequence: TGTGCCAGCAGTCGGACATACTCTGGAAACACCATATATTTT.

V is TRBV28 and J is TRBJ1-2; D is uncertain. The CDR3 totals 14 residues. Germline values: CDR1 MDHEN, CDR2 SYDVKM. With 5 bases removed from V and 5 bases from J, the gap between germline ends came to 15 bases. The CDR3 DNA reads TGTGCCAGCAGTCTGAGCCGTGGGCCTTATGGCTACACCTTC. Its protein is CASSLSRGPYGYTF.

The chain employs TRBV5-1 and TRBJ2-5; D ambiguous. Germline assignment: CDR1 SGHRS and CDR2 YFSETQ. This CDR3 region has 11 residues. Between the trimmed V and J ends, which lost 6 bases and 2 bases, there was a span of 5 bases. The CDR3 protein is CASNYQETQYF. CDR3 in DNA: TGCGCCAGCAACTATCAAGAGACCCAGTACTTC.

V usage is TRBV6-5 and J usage is TRBJ1-2; D unclear. The CDR3 runs 13 residues. Trimming took off 4 bases at V and 3 bases at J, with 9 bases between the two ends. The germline gives CDR1 MNHEY, CDR2 SVGAGI. As DNA, the CDR3 is TGTGCCAGCAGTTTTGGCACGTACTATGGCTACACCTTC. As protein: CASSFGTYYGYTF.

The V gene is TRBV6-6, the J gene TRBJ2-1; D is ambiguous. Trimming took off 5 bases at V and 0 bases at J, with 8 bases between the two ends. This CDR3 spans 14 amino acids. CDR1 is MNHNY and CDR2 is SVGAGI in the germline V gene (reference sequence). The CDR3 nucleotides are TGTGCCAGCAGTATAATAAGCTCCTACAATGAGCAGTTCTTC. This gives the protein CASSIISSYNEQFF.

The sample holds one count of this clone. V gene TRBV9 combines with J gene TRBJ2-5, with D tentatively TRBD1 or TRBD2 (5 bases each). Germline V gives CDR1 SGDLS, CDR2 YYNGEE. Trimming shortened V by 4 bases and J by 5 bases, and 21 bases separated the two germline ends. The length of the CDR3 is 16 residues. The DNA of the CDR3 is TGTGCCAGCAGCCCTCAAAGCCGGGACCACCGGGAGACCCAGTACTTC. Protein product: CASSPQSRDHRETQYF.

V usage is TRBV27 and J usage is TRBJ1-1; D gene ambiguous. The germline gives CDR1 MNHEY, CDR2 SMNVEV (reference sequence). With 7 bases removed from V and 4 bases from J, the gap between germline ends came to 7 bases. The CDR3 loop spans 11 amino acids. The CDR3 region has the DNA TGTGCCAGCAAAGGGAGCACTGAAGCTTTCTTT. Its translation is CASKGSTEAFF.

This clone was observed a single time. The chain recombines TRBV7-9 with TRBJ1-1; D possibly corresponds to TRBD1 (5 bases). The CDR3 is made up of 14 amino acids. V shed 2 bases and J shed 1 base, with 8 bases lying between them. CDR1 is SEHNR, CDR2 FQNEAQ, per germline (reference sequence). This CDR3 reads CASSLWGENTEAFF. In DNA, the CDR3 is TGTGCCAGCAGCTTATGGGGGGAGAACACTGAAGCTTTCTTT.

The chain combines TRBV4-1 with TRBJ2-3, with a tentative D call TRBD2 (7 bases). CDR3 length equals 17 residues. The germline CDR1 and CDR2 sequences are MGHRA and YSYEKL. V lost 0 bases to trimming and J lost 4 bases, with 17 bases between them. The CDR3 nucleotides read TGCGCCAGCAGCCAAGATGGGGGGGGCACCGGCCCAGATACGCAGTATTTT. It encodes CASSQDGGGTGPDTQYF.

The rearrangement joins TRBV4-1 to TRBJ1-5; tentatively, D is TRBD1 (5 bases). The CDR3 is made up of 15 amino acids. Trimming took off 1 base at V and 11 bases at J, with 18 bases between the two ends. Germline assignment: CDR1 MGHRA and CDR2 YSYEKL. This CDR3 reads CASSQVPGEGQAQHF. Written as DNA, the CDR3 is TGCGCCAGCAGCCAAGTGCCGGGGGAGGGGCAGGCCCAGCATTTT.